This T cell receptor (beta chain) was sequenced in a study of vaccination and CD4 T cells after COVID-19 (dated by TCRdb to about 2022). As for the study more broadly: Convalescent patients had a positive SARS-CoV-2 result on nasal swab PCR, and of these patients, several had mild disease and one had severe disease. The cultures were stimulated with overlapping spike peptide pools from SARS-CoV-2 and from the common cold coronaviruses HCoV-NL63, HCoV-OC43 and HCoV-229E. In more than eight COVID-19 convalescent patients and a handful of infection-naive healthy vaccine recipients, researchers compared the spike-specific CD4+ TCR repertoire from before mRNA vaccination with the repertoire from after. Post-vaccine blood samples were collected a median of about 69 days after the second vaccine dose, ranging from about 13 to 250 days. Post-COVID blood samples from convalescent patients were collected a median of 101 days after diagnosis, with a range of roughly 35 to 170 days. The convalescent cohort included six males and four females, with two Hispanic individuals, seven Caucasians, two Asians and one multiracial person. Control cultures used a CEFX viral epitope pool as positive control, an HIV-1 Nef peptide pool as negative control, or no peptide. Two doses of either the Pfizer-BioNTech BNT162b2 vaccine (n=8) or the Moderna mRNA-1273 vaccine (n=2) were administered to participants. What the authors observed across the whole study: In convalescent patients, a median around 90% of post-vaccine SARS-CoV-2-reactive clones were detected only after vaccination, suggesting vaccine-specific priming. Of the vaccine-specific clones in convalescent patients, 304 of 307, or nearly all, reacted only to SARS-CoV-2 spike and did not cross-react with common cold coronaviruses. The median count of SARS-CoV-2-reactive clonotypes went up from around 20 after infection to more than 30 after vaccination, although the change was not significant. Only a relatively small number of convalescent patients were included in the study, and early timepoints following natural infection were not analyzed.

Library generation was performed with PCR. DNA from cultured CD4+ T cells was subjected to TCR sequencing with the Oncomine TCR Beta short-read assay at the Johns Hopkins FTIC core. The QIAamp micro DNA kit was used to extract genomic DNA from the cultured CD4+ T cells. Oncomine TCR Beta libraries from cultured CD4+ T cells were pooled using unique dual indexes and sequenced on an Illumina iSeq 100. The paper's data handling went like this. Non-productive sequences were removed, and CDR3s that did not start with C, did not end with F or W, or were shorter than 7 amino acids were discarded. Antigen-specific clonotypes were identified using the MANAFEST web application through comparison of peptide-stimulated wells with reference and other culture wells. For a clone to be called positive, the clone needed an FDR below 0.05, an odds ratio above 5, and a productive frequency above 0.1% in at least two of three replicate wells. Clonotypes that were significantly expanded in both SARS-CoV-2 spike wells and at least one common cold coronavirus spike condition were defined as cross-reactive. Levenshtein distances (stringdist) and unrooted phylogenetic trees (ape) in R version 3.6.1 were used to assess CDR3 homology. Using fastp at Q25 and MiXCR, TCRdb reprocessed the public reads and kept productive beta chains. Rows with a matching CDR3 protein are joined into one entry that keeps the most common DNA and genes. The V and J calls follow TCRdb's processing rather than the paper's. The sample has roughly 15,000 distinct CDR3 sequences on record, over 50% of them singletons. The ten largest make up 9.5% to 11% of the sample.

This sample's treatment or condition label indicates: roughly 10-day PBMC culture with coronavirus spike peptide pools or control peptides (ViraFEST assay). To expand antigen-specific T cells with peptide pools and then pick out the expanded clonotypes through TCR sequencing, the study relied on the ViraFEST assay. Positive SARS-CoV-2 PCR tests in the convalescent patients dated from March to December 2020, before Alpha, Beta and Delta variants emerged in the United States. Each well held 1.5 million to 2.5 million PBMCs cultured with about 9.8 ug/ml peptide pools in IMDM containing 5% human AB serum and 7.5 to 10 IU/ml IL-2. On days 3 and 7, half of the culture medium was replaced with fresh IL-2-containing medium. After around 10 days of culture, CD4+ T cells were isolated by negative selection using the EasySep CD4+ T cell isolation kit. Ficoll-Paque Plus gradient centrifugation was used to isolate PBMCs from whole blood, and the isolated PBMCs were then either used fresh or cryopreserved at -140C. Culture conditions were generally each tested in triplicate wells.

Concerning this clonotype: The antigen it binds to is not known. Within one base of it there is no much larger clone, and no base qualities were kept.

What was sequenced was CD4+ T cells from blood, cultured in vitro. This TCR derives from a human donor who had recovered from COVID-19.

The nucleotides read TGTGCCAGCAGCCCAGGACTAGCGGGAGTGAACGAGCAGTACTTC. It translates to CASSPGLAGVNEQYF. Here the chain combines TRBV11-2 and TRBJ2-7; TRBD2 matches 13 bases in the middle. The junction shows trimming of 5 bases on V and 5 bases on J, and the gene matches do not reach 6 bases of it. Looking up the germline V gene yields CDR1 SGHAT and CDR2 FQNNGV. The CDR3 goes from the cysteine to the phenylalanine over 15 residues. The only DNA kept is the CDR3, 45 bases in frame from the first base.